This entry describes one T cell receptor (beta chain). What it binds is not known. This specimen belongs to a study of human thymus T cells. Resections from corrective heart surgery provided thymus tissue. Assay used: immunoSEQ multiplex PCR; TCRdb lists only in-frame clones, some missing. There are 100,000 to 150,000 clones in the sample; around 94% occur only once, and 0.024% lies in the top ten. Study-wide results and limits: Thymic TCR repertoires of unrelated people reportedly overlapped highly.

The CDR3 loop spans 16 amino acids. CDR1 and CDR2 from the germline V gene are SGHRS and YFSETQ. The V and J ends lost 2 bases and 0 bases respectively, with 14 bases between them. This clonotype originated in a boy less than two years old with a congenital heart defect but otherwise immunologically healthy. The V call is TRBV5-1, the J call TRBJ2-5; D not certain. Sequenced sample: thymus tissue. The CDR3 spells CASSFGVSGYQETQYF. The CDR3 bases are TGCGCCAGCAGCTTTGGGGTTTCGGGCTACCAAGAGACCCAGTACTTC.